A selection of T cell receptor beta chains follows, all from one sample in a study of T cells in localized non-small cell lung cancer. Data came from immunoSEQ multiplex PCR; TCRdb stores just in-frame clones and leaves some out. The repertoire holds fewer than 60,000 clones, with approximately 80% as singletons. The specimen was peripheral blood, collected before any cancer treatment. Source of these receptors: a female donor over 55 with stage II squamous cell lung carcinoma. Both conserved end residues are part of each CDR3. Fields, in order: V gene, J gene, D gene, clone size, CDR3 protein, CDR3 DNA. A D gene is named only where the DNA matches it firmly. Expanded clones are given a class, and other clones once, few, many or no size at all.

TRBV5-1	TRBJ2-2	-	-	CASSSEGGNTGELFF	TGCGCCAGCAGCTCCGAAGGGGGTAACACCGGGGAGCTGTTTTTT
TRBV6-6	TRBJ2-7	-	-	CASSYSQYEQYF	TGTGCCAGCAGTTACAGTCAATACGAGCAGTACTTC
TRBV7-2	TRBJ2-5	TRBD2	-	CASSFGGGSGVIQETQYF	TGTGCCAGCAGCTTCGGGGGAGGTAGCGGGGTAATACAAGAGACCCAGTACTTC
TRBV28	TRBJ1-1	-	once	CASSSRVTEAFF	TGTGCCAGCAGTTCCCGGGTCACTGAAGCTTTCTTT
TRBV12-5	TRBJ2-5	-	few	CASGLVSETQYF	TGTGCTAGTGGTTTGGTATCAGAGACCCAGTACTTC
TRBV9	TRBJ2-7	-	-	CASSVGLEGGIYEQYF	TGTGCCAGCAGCGTGGGCCTTGAGGGGGGGATATACGAGCAGTACTTC
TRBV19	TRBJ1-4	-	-	CASSGTGLRRGNEKLFF	TGTGCCAGTAGTGGAACGGGACTCAGAAGGGGTAATGAAAAACTGTTTTTT
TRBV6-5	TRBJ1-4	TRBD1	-	CASSYYQQGSWEKLFF	TGTGCCAGCAGTTACTACCAACAGGGGAGCTGGGAAAAACTGTTTTTT
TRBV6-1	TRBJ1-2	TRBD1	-	CASSATQGTYGYTF	TGTGCCAGCAGCGCCACACAGGGGACCTATGGCTACACCTTC
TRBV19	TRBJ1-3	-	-	CASSPNGSGNTIYF	TGTGCCAGTAGCCCCAATGGGTCTGGAAACACCATATATTTT
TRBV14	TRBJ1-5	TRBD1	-	CASSGTGLNQPQHF	TGTGCCAGCTCCGGGACAGGGCTCAATCAGCCCCAGCATTTT
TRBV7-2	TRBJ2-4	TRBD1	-	CASSLRQGAGKNIQYF	TGTGCCAGCAGCTTACGGCAGGGGGCCGGCAAAAACATTCAGTACTTC
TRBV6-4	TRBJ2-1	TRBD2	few	CASSEGGGASYNEQFF	TGTGCCAGCAGTGAAGGCGGGGGGGCCTCCTACAATGAGCAGTTCTTC
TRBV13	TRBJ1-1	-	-	CASTPRPDTEAFF	TGTGCCAGCACCCCTCGCCCGGACACTGAAGCTTTCTTT
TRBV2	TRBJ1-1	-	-	CASSGGQGWKNTEAFF	TGTGCCAGCAGTGGGGGGCAGGGATGGAAAAACACTGAAGCTTTCTTT
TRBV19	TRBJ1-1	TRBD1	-	CASSTRDRGTEAFF	TGTGCCAGTTCGACCCGGGACAGGGGAACTGAAGCTTTCTTT
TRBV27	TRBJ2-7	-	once	CASSLTPRQSSYEQYF	TGTGCCAGCAGTTTAACTCCCCGCCAGAGCTCCTACGAGCAGTACTTC
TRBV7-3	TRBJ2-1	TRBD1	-	CASSLMRDRGLVEQFF	TGTGCCAGCAGCTTAATGAGGGACAGGGGGCTGGTTGAGCAGTTCTTC
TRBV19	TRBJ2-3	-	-	CASRKSDTQYF	TGTGCCAGTAGGAAATCAGATACGCAGTATTTT
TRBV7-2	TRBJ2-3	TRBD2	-	CASTRQAGGGWGTDTQYF	TGTGCCAGCACTCGACAGGCCGGGGGGGGCTGGGGCACAGATACGCAGTATTTT
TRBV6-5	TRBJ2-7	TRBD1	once	CASSRTGGFYEQYF	TGTGCCAGCAGTCGGACAGGGGGCTTCTACGAGCAGTACTTC
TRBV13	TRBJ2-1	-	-	CASSWYNEQFF	TGTGCCAGCAGCTGGTACAATGAGCAGTTCTTC
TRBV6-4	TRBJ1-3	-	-	CASSPNEGTGNTIYF	TGTGCCAGCAGTCCCAATGAGGGGACTGGAAACACCATATATTTT
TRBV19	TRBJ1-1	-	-	CASSIKGVNTEAFF	TGTGCCAGTAGTATAAAGGGCGTGAACACTGAAGCTTTCTTT